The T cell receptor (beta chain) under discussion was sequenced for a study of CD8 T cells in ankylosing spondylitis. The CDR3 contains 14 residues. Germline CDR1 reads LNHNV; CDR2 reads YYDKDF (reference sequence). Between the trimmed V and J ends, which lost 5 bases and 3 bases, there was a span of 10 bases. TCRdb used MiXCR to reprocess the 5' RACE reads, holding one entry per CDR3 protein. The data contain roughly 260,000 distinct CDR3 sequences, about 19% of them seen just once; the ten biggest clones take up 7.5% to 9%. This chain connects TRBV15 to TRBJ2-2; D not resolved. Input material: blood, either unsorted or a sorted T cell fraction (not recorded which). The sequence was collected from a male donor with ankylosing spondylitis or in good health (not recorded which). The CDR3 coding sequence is TGTGCCACCAGCGTGCAGTCTGACACCGGGGAGCTGTTTTTT. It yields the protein CATSVQSDTGELFF. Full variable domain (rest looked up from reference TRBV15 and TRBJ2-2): DAMVIQNPRYQVTQFGKPVTLSCSQTLNHNVMYWYQQKSSQAPKLLFHYYDKDFNNEADTPDNFQSRRPNTSFCFLDIRSPGLGDTAMYLCATSVQSDTGELFFGEGSRLTVL.